Presented here are 10 T cell receptor beta chains from one specimen sequenced in a study of shared clonotypes between healthy human individuals. Using immunoSEQ multiplex PCR, the repertoire was profiled, and TCRdb retains in-frame clones only, with some absent. The sample yields approximately 740,000 clones, about 91% seen once. It was CD45RO-negative cells, positively selected for CCR7, that made up naive CD8 cells, with terminally differentiated effector memory CD45RA+ cells excluded. The material sequenced was naive CD8+ T cells sorted from blood. The receptors were sampled from a man aged 25-45 years in good health.

The rearrangement links TRBV29-1 to TRBJ2-1, with a tentative D call TRBD1 (6 bases). Trimming left V 1 base short and J 1 base short, with 14 bases between. Germline-derived CDR1 and CDR2 are SQVTM and ANQGSEA. The CDR3 contains 16 residues. The CDR3 region is CSVEGGPGPSYNEQFF. The CDR3 DNA sequence: TGCAGCGTTGAAGGGGGGCCAGGGCCTTCCTACAATGAGCAGTTCTTC.

Of note for this clone: This CDR3 is also generated by other DNA sequences in the sample. The gene calls are TRBV5-4 and TRBJ2-7, with D unclear. Trimming left V 0 bases short and J 6 bases short, with 4 bases between. Germline values: CDR1 SGHNT, CDR2 YYREEE (reference sequence). The CDR3 runs 11 residues. The CDR3 protein is CASSLEGEQYF. CDR3 DNA sequence: TGTGCCAGCAGCTTGGAGGGCGAGCAGTACTTC.

This chain joins TRBV4-1 and TRBJ2-2; D may be TRBD1 (6 bases). CDR3 size: 17 residues. V lost 6 bases to trimming and J lost 4 bases, with 21 bases between them. Germline lookup yields CDR1 MGHRA and CDR2 YSYEKL. The CDR3 reads CASRQDRSKSSTGELFF. The CDR3 DNA sequence: TGCGCCAGCAGACAGGACAGATCAAAATCGAGCACCGGGGAGCTGTTTTTT.

This chain joins TRBV28 and TRBJ1-5; D gene uncertain. Germline V lookup: CDR1 MDHEN, CDR2 SYDVKM. V was trimmed by 4 bases and J by 2 bases, leaving 12 bases between them. This CDR3 contains 15 residues. DNA for the CDR3: TGTGCCAGCAGTTGGGCGAGGTTAGGCAATCAGCCCCAGCATTTT. It encodes CASSWARLGNQPQHF.

The V and J genes are TRBV5-6 and TRBJ2-5; 16 positions agree with TRBD2. CDR3 length equals 18 residues. V shed 5 bases and J 5 bases; nucleotides not matched to a gene: 12. Per the germline V gene, CDR1 is SGHDT and CDR2 is YYEEEE. The CDR3: CASSYTGTSGRARETQYF. As DNA, the CDR3 is TGTGCCAGCAGTTATACCGGGACTAGCGGGAGGGCTAGGGAGACCCAGTACTTC. The complete variable domain, with remaining parts taken from reference TRBV5-6 and TRBJ2-5, reads DAGVTQSPTHLIKTRGQQVTLRCSPKSGHDTVSWYQQALGQGPQFIFQYYEEEERQRGNFPDRFSGHQFPNYSSELNVNALLLGDSALYLCASSYTGTSGRARETQYFGPGTRLLVL.

J is TRBJ1-2 and V is TRBV7-2; 12 bases align to TRBD1. Germline CDR1 and CDR2: SGHTA and FQGNSA. CDR3 size: 16 residues. Losses at the gene ends were 1 base for V and 2 bases for J; bases not matched to a gene: 2. CDR3 sequence (DNA): TGTGCCAGCAGCTTAGTGGGACAGGGGGCCAACTATGGCTACACCTTC. Residues: CASSLVGQGANYGYTF. Full variable domain (rest looked up from reference TRBV7-2 and TRBJ1-2): GAGVSQSPSNKVTEKGKDVELRCDPISGHTALYWYRQSLGQGLEFLIYFQGNSAPDKSGLPSDRFSAERTGGSVSTLTIQRTQQEDSAVYLCASSLVGQGANYGYTFGSGTRLTVV.

Regarding this clone: Other DNA sequences in this sample translate to the same CDR3. This chain links TRBV27 with TRBJ2-2; perhaps TRBD2 as D (5 bases). Germline V gene sequence: CDR1 MNHEY, CDR2 SMNVEV (reference sequence). This CDR3 has 12 amino acids. V was cut by 6 bases and J by 7 bases, with 9 bases left in between. CDR3 in DNA: TGTGCCAGCAGACCCGGAGGCGGGGAGCTGTTTTTT. This translates into CASRPGGGELFF.

As regards this clone: A junction boundary mismatches the germline segment, possibly from a read error. The CDR3 nucleotides are TGTGCCAGCAGTGGTTTGAGGGGCTCTTTCTTC. It specifies CASSGLRGSFF. The J gene is TRBJ2-7, the V gene TRBV2; D tentatively reads TRBD1 or TRBD2 (5 bases each). The CDR3 spans 11 residues. CDR1 and CDR2 from the germline V gene are SNHLY and FYNNEI.

The rearrangement uses TRBV28 and TRBJ2-2; D gene ambiguous. The germline gives CDR1 MDHEN, CDR2 SYDVKM. This CDR3 has 11 residues. Trimming removed 4 bases at V and 7 bases at J, with 4 bases between. The CDR3 coding sequence is TGTGCCAGCAGTTCACTCGGGGAGCTGTTTTTT. This gives the protein CASSSLGELFF.

This chain links TRBV4-1 with TRBJ2-7; D remains ambiguous. Trimming took 4 bases from V and 4 from J, leaving 14 bases between them. CDR1 and CDR2 (germline): MGHRA, YSYEKL. The CDR3 has 14 amino acids. DNA of the CDR3: TGCGCCAGCAGCCGCCAGGCAACCACTTACGAGCAGTACTTC. Encoded protein: CASSRQATTYEQYF.